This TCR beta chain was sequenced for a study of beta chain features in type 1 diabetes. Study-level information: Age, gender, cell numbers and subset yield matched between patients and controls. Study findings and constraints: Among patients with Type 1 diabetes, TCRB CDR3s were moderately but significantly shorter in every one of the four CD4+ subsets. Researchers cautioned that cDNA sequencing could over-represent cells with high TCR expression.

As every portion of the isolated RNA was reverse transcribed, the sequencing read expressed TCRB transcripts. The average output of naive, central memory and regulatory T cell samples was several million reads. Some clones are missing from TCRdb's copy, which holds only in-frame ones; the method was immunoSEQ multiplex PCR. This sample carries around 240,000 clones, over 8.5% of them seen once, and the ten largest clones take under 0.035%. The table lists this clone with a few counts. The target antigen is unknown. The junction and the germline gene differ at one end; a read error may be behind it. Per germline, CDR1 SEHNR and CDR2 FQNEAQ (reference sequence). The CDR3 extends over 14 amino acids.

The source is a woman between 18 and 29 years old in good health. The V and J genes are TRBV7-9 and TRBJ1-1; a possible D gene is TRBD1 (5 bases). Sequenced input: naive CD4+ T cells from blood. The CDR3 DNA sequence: TGTGCCAGCAGCCTAGCCCCTGCAGGGTTAGAAGCTTTCTTT. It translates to CASSLAPAGLEAFF.